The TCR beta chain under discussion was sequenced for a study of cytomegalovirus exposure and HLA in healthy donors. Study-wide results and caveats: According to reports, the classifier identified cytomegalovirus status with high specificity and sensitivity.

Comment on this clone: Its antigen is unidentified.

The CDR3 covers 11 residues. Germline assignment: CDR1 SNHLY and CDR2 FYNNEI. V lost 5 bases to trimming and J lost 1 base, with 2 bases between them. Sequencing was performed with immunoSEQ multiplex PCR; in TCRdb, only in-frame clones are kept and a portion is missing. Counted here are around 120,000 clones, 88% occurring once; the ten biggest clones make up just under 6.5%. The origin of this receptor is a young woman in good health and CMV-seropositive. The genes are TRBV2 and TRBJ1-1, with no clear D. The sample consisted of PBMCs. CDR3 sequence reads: CASSRNTEAFF. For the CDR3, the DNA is TGTGCCAGCAGTCGGAACACTGAAGCTTTCTTT.